The 11 T cell receptor beta chains below all came from one sample that was sequenced in a study of regulatory T cells in long-lasting Graves disease. Time point meaning: newly diagnosed GD, antithyroid drugs for less than 3 months. The TCR library was made from RNA that had been extracted from PBMCs in TRIzol. Libraries of TCR beta came from iRepertoire HTBI primers plus Arm-PCR of CDR3 regions. From the multiplex PCR reads, TCRdb called clonotypes with MiXCR, one entry per CDR3 protein. The sample includes 200,000 to 250,000 distinct CDR3 sequences, approximately 18% of them seen just once. These same records also appear under a second study, on T cells in Graves' hyperthyroidism and ophthalmopathy.

The source material was peripheral blood mononuclear cells (PBMCs), sampled at new diagnosis, from a patient treated with antithyroid drugs. These receptors all come from a woman under 40 with Graves disease.

This clonotype was recorded many times. V and J are TRBV2 and TRBJ2-1, with 11 nucleotides matching TRBD1. This CDR3 comprises 15 residues. J was trimmed by 6 bases and V by 3 bases; bases with no gene match: 4. In germline, CDR1 is SNHLY, CDR2 FYNNEI. CDR3 loop: CASSDPGQGANEQFF. The CDR3, as DNA: TGTGCCAGCAGTGATCCCGGACAGGGGGCCAATGAGCAGTTCTTC.

This clonotype was recorded at least ten times. The chain recombines TRBV3-1 with TRBJ2-5; D gene ambiguous. The CDR3 runs 11 residues. Deletions cut 8 bases from V and 9 bases from J, with 13 bases between. Per the germline V gene, CDR1 is LGHDT and CDR2 is YNNKEL (reference sequence). The chain's CDR3 is CASSADIPQYF. In nucleotides, the CDR3 is TGTGCCAGCTCGGCGGATATACCCCAGTACTTC.

This clonotype was counted many times. V is TRBV14 and J is TRBJ2-7; 7 bases align to TRBD1. Germline V CDR1 and CDR2: SGHDN, FVKESK. V gave up 4 bases and J gave up 4 bases; unmatched junction bases: 4. CDR3 length: 13 amino acids. CDR3 residues: CASSLWGQYEQYF. The CDR3 coding sequence is TGTGCCAGCAGCCTTTGGGGACAGTACGAGCAGTACTTC.

In its sample, this clonotype was seen many times. This chain links TRBV7-8 with TRBJ1-1; the D gene is possibly TRBD1 (5 bases). Germline CDR1 reads SGHVS; CDR2 reads FQNEAQ. V was trimmed by 4 bases and J by 1 base, leaving 7 bases between them. The CDR3 runs to 13 residues. DNA for the CDR3: TGTGCCAGCAGCTCGACAGAGAACACTGAAGCTTTCTTT. Amino acids: CASSSTENTEAFF.

This clonotype was counted at least ten times. V and J are TRBV20-1 and TRBJ2-2; 8 bases map to TRBD2. Trimming took 0 bases from V and 5 from J; bases not matched to a gene: 11. Looked up from germline, CDR1 is DFQATT and CDR2 is SNEGSKA (reference sequence). The CDR3 consists of 17 residues. The CDR3 loop is CSARDLGAGGGTGELFF. In nucleotides, the CDR3 is TGCAGTGCTAGAGATCTGGGGGCGGGAGGAGGGACCGGGGAGCTGTTTTTT.

At least ten counts were recorded for this clonotype. The chain recombines TRBV11-2 with TRBJ2-2; 13 nucleotides agree with TRBD2. CDR1 and CDR2 (germline): SGHAT, FQNNGV. J was trimmed by 3 bases and V by 4 bases; bases with no gene match: 14. This CDR3 is built from 20 residues. The CDR3 DNA is TGTGCCAGCAGCTCCGCCTACGGGACTAGCGGGGCTGGGGACACCGGGGAGCTGTTTTTT. This encodes CASSSAYGTSGAGDTGELFF.

The CDR3 DNA reads TGTGCCAGCACGGAGGGACTTCTTGAGCAGTTCTTC. Translation: CASTEGLLEQFF. The V and J genes are TRBV28 and TRBJ2-1; D perhaps matches TRBD2 (6 bases). This CDR3 has 12 residues. Trimming shortened V by 7 bases and J by 9 bases, and 13 bases separated the two germline ends. Germline loops: CDR1 MDHEN, CDR2 SYDVKM.

This clonotype has ten or more counts. The rearrangement links TRBV28 to TRBJ1-1; 7 bases align to TRBD1. CDR3 length equals 14 residues. V lost 3 bases and J lost 0; bases outside the gene matches: 1. CDR1 and CDR2 from the germline V gene are MDHEN and SYDVKM. The CDR3 region has the DNA TGTGCCAGCAGTTTGACAGGGTTGAACACTGAAGCTTTCTTT. Translation gives CASSLTGLNTEAFF.

This clonotype was counted at least ten times. This sequence joins TRBV28 and TRBJ1-5; 7 nucleotides line up with TRBD1. This CDR3 is 14 amino acids long. V was clipped by 5 bases and J by 5 bases; unmatched bases: 6. The germline gives CDR1 MDHEN, CDR2 SYDVKM. The CDR3, as DNA: TGTGCCAGCAGTCCGACAGGGTATGATCAGCCCCAGCATTTT. Its translation: CASSPTGYDQPQHF.

The chain couples TRBV12-3 or TRBV12-4 to TRBJ1-2, with a possible D match to TRBD1 (5 bases). The CDR3 has 14 amino acids. Trimming removed 7 bases from V and 4 bases from J, with 16 bases in between. The CDR3 DNA sequence: TGTGCCAGCACCACAGGAAGAGGGGCCTATGGCTACACCTTC. This translates into CASTTGRGAYGYTF.

The rearrangement links TRBV4-2 to TRBJ1-5; TRBD1 agrees at 7 bases. Germline V gene lookup returns CDR1 LGHNA and CDR2 YNFKEQ. V was pared by 0 bases and J by 2 bases, with 7 bases of the junction left unmatched. The CDR3 contains 17 residues. CDR3 residues: CASSQDLTGTGNQPQHF. The CDR3 region has the DNA TGTGCCAGCAGCCAAGATTTGACAGGGACTGGCAATCAGCCCCAGCATTTT.